The 18 T cell receptor beta chains below were found in one sample sequenced in a study of cytomegalovirus exposure and HLA in healthy donors. The PCR contained 60 Vbeta and 13 Jbeta primers. Assay: immunoSEQ multiplex PCR; the TCRdb copy retains only in-frame clones and omits some. The sample lists approximately 120,000 clones; around 78% were seen once. The source material was PBMCs. The receptors derive from a woman aged 40 to 50 in good health and CMV-seronegative.

The CDR3 is CASSPGEGITGANVLTF. CDR3 sequence (DNA): TGTGCCAGCAGCCCTGGGGAGGGGATAACGGGGGCCAACGTCCTGACTTTC. J is TRBJ2-6 and V is TRBV7-3; 7 bases agree with TRBD2. After removal of 5 bases from V and 4 bases from J, the junction contained 11 bases not matched to a gene. There are 17 residues in the CDR3. The germline CDR1 and CDR2 sequences are SGHTA and FQGTGA.

This clone occurred a few times. The rearrangement links TRBV4-2 to TRBJ2-6; tentative D call: TRBD1 (7 bases). The CDR3 has 17 amino acids. CDR1 is LGHNA and CDR2 is YNFKEQ in the germline V gene. Trimming took off 2 bases at V and 2 bases at J, with 13 bases between the two ends. The CDR3 bases are TGTGCCAGCAGCCAATTACTCAGGGGGGCTGGGGCCAACGTCCTGACTTTC. This translates into CASSQLLRGAGANVLTF.

The chain combines TRBV7-2 with TRBJ2-1; D is unresolved. The V and J ends lost 2 bases and 1 base respectively, with 6 bases between them. The CDR3 runs to 14 residues. CDR1 and CDR2 (germline): SGHTA, FQGNSA. The DNA for the CDR3 is TGTGCCAGCAGCTTATTGACTTCCTACAATGAGCAGTTCTTC. This gives the protein CASSLLTSYNEQFF.

This sequence joins TRBV7-6 and TRBJ2-7; 7 nucleotides agree with TRBD1. The CDR3 runs to 13 residues. V trimming: 5 bases; J trimming: 6 bases; junction bases outside the gene matches: 7. Per germline, CDR1 SGHVS and CDR2 FNYEAQ. Written as DNA, the CDR3 is TGTGCCAGCAGCCACGGAGGACAGGCCGAGCAGTACTTC. It is translated as CASSHGGQAEQYF.

The chain joins TRBV5-1 to TRBJ1-4; D gene ambiguous. Per the germline V gene, CDR1 is SGHRS and CDR2 is YFSETQ. The CDR3 contains 16 residues. Trimming shortened V by 0 bases and J by 0 bases, and 9 bases separated the two germline ends. The CDR3 nucleotides read TGCGCCAGCAGCTTGGCCATTGCGACAACTAATGAAAAACTGTTTTTT. Encoded protein: CASSLAIATTNEKLFF.

This clone was detected only once. The J gene is TRBJ2-5, the V gene TRBV15; 9 positions match TRBD1. From germline, CDR1 is LNHNV and CDR2 YYDKDF (reference sequence). This CDR3 region has 14 residues. V shed 3 bases, J shed 5 bases, and the junction held 4 bases outside the gene matches. The CDR3 DNA is TGTGCCACCAGCAGGGACAGGGGAGCTGAGACCCAGTACTTC. Translating gives CATSRDRGAETQYF.

In this sample, this clone turned up a few times. The chain employs TRBV7-8 and TRBJ2-3; TRBD2 aligns across 14 bases. The CDR3 contains 21 residues. Unmatched junction bases numbered 12, after V lost 1 base and J lost 0 bases. Germline-derived CDR1 and CDR2 are SGHVS and FQNEAQ. In DNA, the CDR3 is TGTGCCAGCAGCTTAGGGACTGGACTAGCGGGAGGTCAATCTAGCACAGATACGCAGTATTTT. Translated: CASSLGTGLAGGQSSTDTQYF.

This clone was recorded a few times. The gene calls are TRBV6-4 and TRBJ2-3; 8 bases map to TRBD2. The trim removed 2 bases at V and 4 bases at J, leaving 5 bases unmatched. Germline V gene sequence: CDR1 MRHNA, CDR2 SNTAGT. The CDR3 spans 15 residues. CDR3 protein: CASSDGTGGSDTQYF. CDR3 nucleotide sequence: TGTGCCAGCAGTGACGGGACGGGAGGGTCAGATACGCAGTATTTT.

The CDR3 bases are TGTGCCAGCAGCCAAGATATTGCAGCGAACACAGATACGCAGTATTTT. Translated, it gives CASSQDIAANTDTQYF. The chain carries TRBV4-2 and TRBJ2-3; no clear D gene. The CDR3 contains 16 residues. V dropped 0 bases and J dropped 2 bases, with 12 bases sitting between them. CDR1 is LGHNA, CDR2 YNFKEQ, per germline.

The chain carries TRBV28 and TRBJ1-1, with 7 positions matching TRBD1. Germline V gene lookup returns CDR1 MDHEN and CDR2 SYDVKM. Trimming took 8 bases from V and 8 from J; bases not matched to a gene: 8. CDR3 size: 12 residues. CDR3 in amino acids: CASLGTEPEAFF. As DNA, the CDR3 is TGTGCCAGCCTAGGGACAGAACCCGAAGCTTTCTTT.

The rearrangement links TRBV11-2 to TRBJ2-4; D may be TRBD2 (5 bases). The CDR3 runs to 14 residues. Trimming removed 3 bases from V and 9 bases from J, with 15 bases in between. Germline-derived CDR1 and CDR2 are SGHAT and FQNNGV. CDR3 DNA: TGTGCCAGCAGCTTCGGGATAGCGACACCCATTCAGTACTTC. Translated, it gives CASSFGIATPIQYF.

This chain joins TRBV6-1 and TRBJ2-7; TRBD1 agrees at 7 bases. V lost 5 bases, J lost 2 bases, and 3 bases stayed unmatched. The CDR3 runs 13 residues. Looked up from germline, CDR1 is MNHNS and CDR2 is SASEGT. The CDR3 DNA sequence: TGTGCCAGCAGTTTGACAGGGCCCTACGAGCAGTACTTC. Encoded protein: CASSLTGPYEQYF.

The V gene is TRBV20-1, the J gene TRBJ1-1; D possibly corresponds to TRBD1 (5 bases). The CDR3 covers 10 residues. Trimming left V 2 bases short and J 8 bases short, with 6 bases between. Per germline, CDR1 DFQATT and CDR2 SNEGSKA (reference sequence). Written as DNA, the CDR3 is TGCAGTGCTAGAAAGGGGGAAGCTTTCTTT. Translated, it gives CSARKGEAFF.

This chain connects TRBV6-5 to TRBJ2-5; D not resolved. Germline CDR1 is MNHEY and CDR2 is SVGAGI. The length of the CDR3 is 13 residues. V lost 6 bases and J lost 3, with 11 bases in between. The CDR3 coding sequence is TGTGCCAGCAGGCTAGGATTTGAAGAGACCCAGTACTTC. Translation: CASRLGFEETQYF.

This clone was recorded a few times. The chain employs TRBV9 and TRBJ1-2; the D gene is possibly TRBD1 (5 bases). Germline CDR1 and CDR2: SGDLS and YYNGEE. Trimming took off 4 bases at V and 2 bases at J, with 9 bases between the two ends. The CDR3 contains 13 residues. CDR3 region: CASSTTENYGYTF. The CDR3 DNA follows: TGTGCCAGCAGCACGACAGAAAACTATGGCTACACCTTC.

A single count supports this clone. This chain links TRBV5-1 with TRBJ2-7, with D perhaps matching TRBD2 (6 bases). Trimming took off 4 bases at V and 5 bases at J, with 16 bases between the two ends. The CDR3 sequence is 14 residues long. Per germline, CDR1 SGHRS and CDR2 YFSETQ. In DNA form, the CDR3 reads TGCGCCAGCAGCGACCCGGGACTCCCTCACGAGCAGTACTTC. It encodes CASSDPGLPHEQYF.

This clone was observed a handful of times. V usage is TRBV6-5 and J usage is TRBJ1-1, with 8 positions matching TRBD1. The trim removed 4 bases at V and 9 bases at J, leaving 13 bases unmatched. Germline assignment: CDR1 MNHEY and CDR2 SVGAGI. There are 15 residues in the CDR3. The CDR3 here is CASSSVDRGAGKAFF. The CDR3 coding sequence is TGTGCCAGCAGTTCCGTAGACAGGGGCGCGGGTAAAGCTTTCTTT.

The J gene is TRBJ1-1, the V gene TRBV7-2; D unclear. Deletions cut 2 bases from V and 1 base from J, with 11 bases between. The germline CDR1 and CDR2 sequences are SGHTA and FQGNSA. CDR3 length equals 15 residues. CDR3 sequence reads: CASSLLGTQNTEAFF. The CDR3 DNA sequence: TGTGCCAGCAGCTTACTGGGCACCCAGAACACTGAAGCTTTCTTT.